The 25 T cell receptor beta chains below all came from one sample that was sequenced in a study of blood T cell repertoires in COVID-19. The repertoire was sequenced with immunoSEQ multiplex PCR; TCRdb's copy has only in-frame clones and lacks some. The table has about 78,000 clones, more than 75% seen once; the top ten hold 4.5% to 6%. The sequenced sample was peripheral blood. The receptors shown here come from a man aged 50 to 59 with active or convalescent COVID-19.

The chain links TRBV4-3 to TRBJ1-2, with a tentative D call TRBD1 (5 bases). The CDR3 has 16 residues. The V and J ends lost 0 bases and 4 bases respectively, with 15 bases between them. The germline V gene encodes CDR1 LGHNA and CDR2 YSLEER. The CDR3: CASSQEGGRAGYGYTF. The CDR3 DNA follows: TGCGCCAGCAGCCAAGAAGGCGGCAGGGCAGGCTATGGCTACACCTTC.

V and J are TRBV6-6 and TRBJ2-1; 12 bases line up with TRBD1. V was pared by 6 bases and J by 10 bases, with 13 bases of the junction left unmatched. CDR1 and CDR2 from the germline V gene are MNHNY and SVGAGI (reference sequence). The CDR3 sequence is 16 residues long. This CDR3 reads CASRPTTGTGGKEQFF. CDR3 in DNA: TGTGCCAGCAGACCAACCACCGGGACAGGGGGCAAGGAGCAGTTCTTC.

The chain carries TRBV12-3 or TRBV12-4 and TRBJ2-1; TRBD1 aligns across 7 bases. The CDR3 is made up of 13 amino acids. The V and J ends lost 6 bases and 5 bases, in that order; junction bases with no gene match: 4. The CDR3 reads CASRPGTDNEQFF. The CDR3 DNA reads as TGTGCCAGCAGGCCGGGGACAGACAATGAGCAGTTCTTC.

The genes are TRBV5-6 and TRBJ2-2; 7 bases align to TRBD1. This CDR3 has 17 amino acids. With V trimmed by 1 base and J by 1 base, 7 bases remained unmatched. Germline CDR1 is SGHDT and CDR2 is YYEEEE. CDR3 nucleotide sequence: TGTGCCAGCAGCTTGTTAGGGGGCAGGGTGAACACCGGGGAGCTGTTTTTT. Protein product: CASSLLGGRVNTGELFF.

This clone was seen only once. The chain is built from TRBV28 and TRBJ2-7, with D unclear. V was trimmed by 2 bases and J by 0 bases, leaving 8 bases between them. CDR3 length: 14 amino acids. Looked up from germline, CDR1 is MDHEN and CDR2 is SYDVKM. The CDR3 DNA reads as TGTGCCAGCAGTTTAGCTGTTAGCTCCTACGAGCAGTACTTC. Protein sequence: CASSLAVSSYEQYF. Complete variable domain (other parts from reference TRBV28 and TRBJ2-7): DVKVTQSSRYLVKRTGEKVFLECVQDMDHENMFWYRQDPGLGLRLIYFSYDVKMKEKGDIPEGYSVSREKKERFSLILESASTNQTSMYLCASSLAVSSYEQYFGPGTRLTVT.

The chain joins TRBV15 to TRBJ1-1; D uncertain. The CDR3 runs 13 residues. Per germline, CDR1 LNHNV and CDR2 YYDKDF (reference sequence). The V gene lost 1 base and the J gene lost 2 bases, with 5 bases spanning the gap. The chain's CDR3 is CATSRASNTEAFF. In DNA, the CDR3 is TGTGCCACCAGCAGAGCAAGCAACACTGAAGCTTTCTTT.

The V call is TRBV28, the J call TRBJ1-2; maybe TRBD1 (6 bases). The CDR3 runs to 14 residues. Germline V gives CDR1 MDHEN, CDR2 SYDVKM. V was shortened by 7 bases and J by 3 bases, with 15 bases between the two germline ends. The CDR3 sequence: CASKGGGDYYGYTF. DNA of the CDR3: TGTGCCAGCAAAGGAGGGGGGGATTACTATGGCTACACCTTC.

CDR3 protein: CASTGILGNQPQHF. The CDR3 DNA reads TGTGCCAGTACAGGGATCCTAGGCAATCAGCCCCAGCATTTT. The genes are TRBV19 and TRBJ1-5; D is perhaps TRBD1 (5 bases). In germline, CDR1 is LNHDA, CDR2 SQIVND (reference sequence). Between the trimmed V and J ends, which lost 7 bases and 2 bases, there was a span of 12 bases. This CDR3 is 14 amino acids long.

The chain is built from TRBV5-1 and TRBJ2-3, with D possibly TRBD1 on 5 matching bases. Germline V CDR1 and CDR2: SGHRS, YFSETQ. The V gene lost 4 bases and the J gene lost 4 bases, with 13 bases spanning the gap. The length of the CDR3 is 14 residues. The DNA of the CDR3 is TGCGCCAGCAGCCCGGACAACTCTCCAGATACGCAGTATTTT. This encodes CASSPDNSPDTQYF.

The chain combines TRBV19 with TRBJ1-5, with D unresolved. Deletions cut 2 bases from V and 4 bases from J, with 6 bases between. The CDR3 is made up of 13 amino acids. Germline lookup yields CDR1 LNHDA and CDR2 SQIVND (reference sequence). CDR3 bases: TGTGCCAGTAGTATAAACAAGAATCAGCCCCAGCATTTT. Translated, it gives CASSINKNQPQHF.

Written as DNA, the CDR3 is TGTGCCAGCAGTTACTCGAATCTAGCGAGGGACAATGAGCAGTTCTTC. Its protein is CASSYSNLARDNEQFF. This chain connects TRBV6-5 to TRBJ2-1; a possible D gene is TRBD2 (6 bases). The V and J ends lost 0 bases and 5 bases respectively, with 14 bases between them. Germline V gives CDR1 MNHEY, CDR2 SVGAGI. The CDR3 is made up of 16 amino acids.

This sequence joins TRBV19 and TRBJ2-2; TRBD2 agrees at 9 bases. The length of the CDR3 is 14 residues. The germline V gene has CDR1 LNHDA and CDR2 SQIVND (reference sequence). V gave up 5 bases and J gave up 3 bases; unmatched junction bases: 1. CDR3 in amino acids: CASSSSGDTGELFF. The CDR3 DNA follows: TGTGCCAGTAGTTCTAGCGGGGACACCGGGGAGCTGTTTTTT.

The chain uses TRBV18 and TRBJ1-6, with TRBD1 matching 7 bases. CDR3 length: 18 residues. V dropped 3 bases and J dropped 2; count of bases not matched to a gene: 10. The germline V gene encodes CDR1 KGHSH and CDR2 LQKENI. The DNA of the CDR3 is TGTGCCAGCTCACCCTCGGCAGGGGGAAGAACCTATAATTCACCCCTCCACTTT. Its protein product is CASSPSAGGRTYNSPLHF.

This chain links TRBV30 with TRBJ2-1, with 7 bases lining up with TRBD2. Germline CDR1 and CDR2: GTSNPN and SVGIG (reference sequence). The CDR3 sequence is 17 residues long. The V segment lost 8 bases and the J segment 2 bases; nucleotides outside the gene matches: 18. As DNA, the CDR3 is TGTGCCCTGGGAGGGTGGGGGGTGAGGGGAACCTACAATGAGCAGTTCTTC. Residues: CALGGWGVRGTYNEQFF. The complete variable domain, with remaining parts taken from reference TRBV30 and TRBJ2-1, reads SQTIHQWPATLVQPVGSPLSLECTVEGTSNPNLYWYRQAAGRGLQLLFYSVGIGQISSEVPQNLSASRPQDRQFILSSKKLLLSDSGFYLCALGGWGVRGTYNEQFFGPGTRLTVL.

On this clone: The junction departs from the called germline gene at one end, perhaps through a read error. The chain uses TRBV6-2 or TRBV6-3 and TRBJ2-3; 13 bases fit TRBD2. The germline gives CDR1 MNHEY, CDR2 SVGEGT. The CDR3 covers 17 residues. The CDR3 reads CASSDSLAGGRTDTQYF. As DNA, the CDR3 is TGTGCCAGCAGTGACTCACTAGCGGGGGGGCGCACAGATACGCAGTATTTT.

V gene TRBV29-1 combines with J gene TRBJ2-6; D is unresolved. This CDR3 is built from 12 residues. Trimming left V 5 bases short and J 0 bases short, with 2 bases between. Germline CDR1 SQVTM, CDR2 ANQGSEA. Here the CDR3 DNA reads TGCAGCGTTCGCTCTGGGGCCAACGTCCTGACTTTC. Translating it yields CSVRSGANVLTF. Full variable domain (remainder filled in from reference TRBV29-1 and TRBJ2-6): SAVISQKPSRDICQRGTSLTIQCQVDSQVTMMFWYRQQPGQSLTLIATANQGSEATYESGFVIDKFPISRPNLTFSTLTVSNMSPEDSSIYLCSVRSGANVLTFGAGSRLTVL.

The chain recombines TRBV19 with TRBJ2-3, with D perhaps matching TRBD1 (6 bases). CDR3 size: 15 residues. The V and J ends lost 5 bases and 1 base respectively, with 13 bases between them. CDR1 LNHDA and CDR2 SQIVND come from the germline V gene (reference sequence). CDR3 sequence reads: CASSPWTARTDTQYF. The CDR3 coding sequence is TGTGCCAGTAGTCCCTGGACAGCGCGCACAGATACGCAGTATTTT.

The rearrangement links TRBV5-1 to TRBJ2-1; D unresolved. The CDR3 is 15 amino acids. Per the germline V gene, CDR1 is SGHRS and CDR2 is YFSETQ. V dropped 1 base and J dropped 0 bases, with 8 bases sitting between them. The DNA for the CDR3 is TGCGCCAGCAGCTTGCCGGGTAGCTCCTACAATGAGCAGTTCTTC. Its protein product is CASSLPGSSYNEQFF.

This chain connects TRBV27 to TRBJ1-2; D call uncertain. Deletions cut 3 bases from V and 0 bases from J, with 11 bases between. The CDR3 is 15 residues long. Looked up from germline, CDR1 is MNHEY and CDR2 is SMNVEV (reference sequence). The CDR3 bases are TGTGCCAGCAGTTTCTCCCACGGTGCTAACTATGGCTACACCTTC. Translating it yields CASSFSHGANYGYTF.

The chain recombines TRBV11-3 with TRBJ2-1; 9 positions agree with TRBD1. V gave up 1 base and J gave up 6 bases; unmatched junction bases: 7. CDR1 is SGHNT and CDR2 is YENEEA in the germline V gene. This CDR3 has 16 residues. The CDR3 region is CASSLVGTGRFNEQFF. CDR3 DNA: TGTGCCAGCAGCTTAGTGGGGACAGGGAGGTTCAATGAGCAGTTCTTC.

The rearrangement links TRBV6-5 to TRBJ1-6, with a tentative D call TRBD1 (5 bases). V lost 8 bases and J 6 bases, leaving 8 bases between the germline ends. Looked up from germline, CDR1 is MNHEY and CDR2 is SVGAGI. CDR3 size: 12 residues. The CDR3 spells CASHQGNSPLHF. As DNA, the CDR3 is TGTGCCAGCCACCAGGGTAATTCACCCCTCCACTTT.

A few counts support this clone. The chain links TRBV10-3 to TRBJ1-1; a possible D gene is TRBD1 (6 bases). Trimming took off 7 bases at V and 1 base at J, with 13 bases between the two ends. The CDR3 sequence is 14 residues long. Germline assignment: CDR1 ENHRY and CDR2 SYGVKD. In DNA form, the CDR3 reads TGTGCCATCACGGGGTCGACAGGGAACACTGAAGCTTTCTTT. It specifies CAITGSTGNTEAFF.

The gene calls are TRBV6-5 and TRBJ2-3; 9 bases are shared with TRBD1. There are 16 residues in the CDR3. Germline V gene sequence: CDR1 MNHEY, CDR2 SVGAGI. The trim removed 2 bases at V and 2 bases at J, leaving 5 bases unmatched. The CDR3 region has the DNA TGTGCCAGCAGTTACACAGGACAGGGGATCACAGATACGCAGTATTTT. This codes for CASSYTGQGITDTQYF.

This chain links TRBV21-1 with TRBJ1-6; TRBD1, the D gene given by the table, was not confirmed from the DNA. TRBV21-1 is a pseudogene. This CDR3 comprises 22 residues. The CDR3 DNA follows: TGTGCCAGCAGCAAGGCTGGGTGGGCCAGGGAAATATATAGCTCCTATAATTCACCCCTCCACTTT. This sequence encodes CASSKAGWAREIYSSYNSPLHF.

The chain links TRBV6-5 to TRBJ1-2; 7 nucleotides agree with TRBD1. CDR1 MNHEY and CDR2 SVGAGI come from the germline V gene. V gave up 0 bases and J gave up 4 bases; unmatched junction bases: 2. The CDR3 contains 14 residues. CDR3 DNA sequence: TGTGCCAGCAGTTACTCAGGGGGCCCCTATGGCTACACCTTC. Protein sequence: CASSYSGGPYGYTF.